This entry lists 19 T cell receptor beta chains sequenced from one sample in a study of OX40 agonist ivuxolimab in advanced cancers. Sequencing used immunoSEQ multiplex PCR; TCRdb keeps in-frame clones, though not all of them. The top ten clones hold approximately 22% of a sample with under 20,000 clones, around 70% of them seen once. The sample in question was CD4+ or CD8+ T cells sorted from blood, obtained in a trial of the OX40 agonist ivuxolimab. The source of these receptors is an adult with an advanced solid tumor such as melanoma, head and neck, liver or kidney cancer.

This chain joins TRBV9 and TRBJ2-3; perhaps TRBD2 as D (6 bases). V was trimmed by 4 bases and J by 0 bases, leaving 15 bases between them. Germline CDR1 SGDLS, CDR2 YYNGEE. The CDR3 is made up of 16 amino acids. This CDR3 reads CASSSGVAVSTDTQYF. CDR3 sequence (DNA): TGTGCCAGCAGCTCGGGGGTGGCAGTTAGCACAGATACGCAGTATTTT.

The rearrangement links TRBV27 to TRBJ2-5; 9 bases match TRBD1. The J call may be wrong; the DNA end is better matched by TRBJ2-7. Germline CDR1 reads MNHEY; CDR2 reads SMNVEV (reference sequence). The CDR3 runs to 16 residues. CDR3 nucleotide sequence: TGTGCCAGCAGTTTATCAGGACAGGGGCTATTCTACGAGCAGTACTTC. This sequence encodes CASSLSGQGLFYEQYF.

The V and J genes are TRBV6-6 and TRBJ1-2; D might be TRBD1 (5 bases). CDR3 size: 12 residues. The germline V and J ends were trimmed by 6 bases and 6 bases, with 11 bases remaining between them. Germline loops: CDR1 MNHNY, CDR2 SVGAGI (reference sequence). DNA of the CDR3: TGTGCCAGCAGAGGGGACTTCGATGGCTACACCTTC. Amino acids: CASRGDFDGYTF.

The V gene is TRBV19, the J gene TRBJ2-7; 10 nucleotides align to TRBD1. Trimming at V came to 3 bases and at J to 6 bases, leaving 8 bases not matched to a gene. There are 15 residues in the CDR3. Germline lookup yields CDR1 LNHDA and CDR2 SQIVND (reference sequence). CDR3 sequence reads: CASSILGTGVSEQYF. For the CDR3, the DNA is TGTGCCAGTAGTATCCTTGGGACAGGGGTTAGCGAGCAGTACTTC.

The V and J genes are TRBV10-1 and TRBJ2-7, with D perhaps TRBD1 (6 bases). The CDR3 runs 15 residues. V lost 8 bases to trimming and J lost 7 bases, with 24 bases between them. Germline CDR1 and CDR2: WNHNN and SYGVQD (reference sequence). The CDR3 DNA is TGCGCCAGCCCACACACCCAACAGGGCCCTGATGAGCAGTACTTC. Translation: CASPHTQQGPDEQYF.

The V gene is TRBV7-9, the J gene TRBJ2-7, with D perhaps TRBD1 (5 bases). Trimming stripped 5 bases from V and 3 bases from J, with 14 bases between. CDR3 length: 14 residues. The germline gives CDR1 SEHNR, CDR2 FQNEAQ (reference sequence). The CDR3 sequence is CASSLVGPGYEQYF. The DNA of the CDR3 is TGTGCCAGCAGCCTGGTGGGGCCGGGCTACGAGCAGTACTTC.

This clone has just one count. This rearrangement joins TRBV4-3 to TRBJ2-2; tentative D call: TRBD1 (6 bases). The CDR3 covers 19 residues. The ends were cut back, 0 bases at V and 0 bases at J, with 17 bases in the middle. Looked up from germline, CDR1 is LGHNA and CDR2 is YSLEER. The CDR3 DNA follows: TGCGCCAGCAGCCAAGAAACTTCGGCCTGGACAGCGAACACCGGGGAGCTGTTTTTT. It is translated as CASSQETSAWTANTGELFF.

This chain links TRBV4-1 with TRBJ2-1; possible D gene TRBD2, 5 bases. This CDR3 is built from 14 residues. V lost 0 bases, J lost 10 bases, and 13 bases lay in between. Germline lookup yields CDR1 MGHRA and CDR2 YSYEKL. DNA for the CDR3: TGCGCCAGCAGCCAAGAGCGGGCCGTCACCGAGCAGTTCTTC. Translation gives CASSQERAVTEQFF.

The rearrangement links TRBV28 to TRBJ1-2; D unresolved. The CDR3 extends over 14 amino acids. CDR1 is MDHEN and CDR2 is SYDVKM in the germline V gene. With 4 bases removed from V and 8 bases from J, the gap between germline ends came to 17 bases. The CDR3 coding sequence is TGTGCCAGCAGTTACGAGAGAGACCTGAGAGGCTACACCTTC. It codes for CASSYERDLRGYTF.

The chain has TRBV27 and TRBJ1-2; no firm D call. CDR1 and CDR2 (germline): MNHEY, SMNVEV (reference sequence). V was cut by 2 bases and J by 3 bases, with 7 bases left in between. This CDR3 has 13 amino acids. CDR3 in DNA: TGTGCCAGCAGTTTAGGGGATCACTATGGCTACACCTTC. Residues: CASSLGDHYGYTF.

This clone was detected only a few times. The chain recombines TRBV28 with TRBJ1-6, with D unclear. The length of the CDR3 is 11 residues. The V gene's germline CDR1 is MDHEN and CDR2 SYDVKM. The V gene lost 6 bases and the J gene lost 14 bases, with 11 bases spanning the gap. The chain's CDR3 is CASRERVTLHF. The CDR3 DNA reads as TGTGCCAGCAGAGAGAGGGTAACCCTCCACTTT.

DNA for the CDR3: TGTGCCAGTAGTAGAAAGACAGGGGGCAGCACAGATACGCAGTATTTT. It specifies CASSRKTGGSTDTQYF. The V and J genes are TRBV19 and TRBJ2-3; 10 bases line up with TRBD1. This CDR3 has 16 amino acids. Germline V gene lookup returns CDR1 LNHDA and CDR2 SQIVND (reference sequence). Trimming cost V 4 bases and J 0 bases; bases outside gene matches: 4.

This rearrangement joins TRBV5-4 to TRBJ2-3; TRBD1 might be the D (6 bases). V lost 3 bases and J lost 0, with 11 bases in between. CDR3 length equals 15 residues. The germline V gene encodes CDR1 SGHNT and CDR2 YYREEE (reference sequence). The CDR3: CASSYLQGSTDTQYF. The CDR3, as DNA: TGTGCCAGCAGCTACTTACAGGGTAGCACAGATACGCAGTATTTT.

This chain joins TRBV15 and TRBJ2-7, with 13 bases that match TRBD2. CDR1 is LNHNV and CDR2 is YYDKDF in the germline V gene (reference sequence). Germline trimming cut 9 bases from V and 6 bases from J; bases unmatched to any gene: 23. CDR3 length: 19 residues. The CDR3 bases are TGTGCCACAGGGACGGTCGCGACTAGCGGGGGGAACACCCGGGGCGAGCAGTACTTC. Its protein product is CATGTVATSGGNTRGEQYF.

This clone was counted ten times or more. V is TRBV7-9 and J is TRBJ1-2, with 9 bases aligning to TRBD1. After removal of 8 bases from V and 4 bases from J, the junction contained 17 bases not matched to a gene. This CDR3 has 17 residues. Germline-derived CDR1 and CDR2 are SEHNR and FQNEAQ (reference sequence). CDR3 protein: CASESTARDREGYGYTF. Written as DNA, the CDR3 is TGTGCCAGCGAGTCCACAGCCCGGGACAGGGAGGGCTATGGCTACACCTTC.

The rearrangement joins TRBV5-5 to TRBJ2-7, with a possible D match to TRBD2 (5 bases). Germline V gene data show CDR1 as SGHKS and CDR2 as YYEKEE (reference sequence). The CDR3 sequence is 13 residues long. V was pared by 4 bases and J by 2 bases, with 10 bases between. The DNA of the CDR3 is TGTGCCAGCAGCGCAGGACTGACCTACGAGCAGTACTTC. This codes for CASSAGLTYEQYF.

V and J are TRBV7-9 and TRBJ2-7; unclear D gene. Per germline, CDR1 SEHNR and CDR2 FQNEAQ (reference sequence). The CDR3 covers 14 residues. V was clipped by 3 bases and J by 5 bases, with 14 bases between them. CDR3 nucleotide sequence: TGTGCCAGCAGCTTTCTCGGCGTAGGCCACGAGCAGTACTTC. Translated, it gives CASSFLGVGHEQYF.

The rearrangement uses TRBV4-3 and TRBJ2-1; TRBD2 might be the D (6 bases). The germline V gene encodes CDR1 LGHNA and CDR2 YSLEER. The V and J ends lost 0 bases and 2 bases respectively, with 8 bases between them. This CDR3 has 15 residues. Here the CDR3 DNA reads TGCGCCAGCAGCCAAGAATGGGGGGCCTACAATGAGCAGTTCTTC. Protein: CASSQEWGAYNEQFF.

The V gene is TRBV19, the J gene TRBJ1-1; tentatively, D is TRBD1 (5 bases). The germline V gene encodes CDR1 LNHDA and CDR2 SQIVND (reference sequence). The CDR3 is 13 amino acids. V was cut by 3 bases and J by 5 bases, with 10 bases left in between. As DNA, the CDR3 is TGTGCCAGTAGTATGGGGCTAGGGACTGAAGCTTTCTTT. Translated: CASSMGLGTEAFF.